A selection of T cell receptor beta chains follows, all from one sample in a study of blood T cell repertoires in COVID-19. Only in-frame clones appear in the TCRdb table, and some are missing; sequencing was by immunoSEQ multiplex PCR. Of about 160,000 clones detected, 65% to 85% appear once; the ten largest clones hold roughly 9.5%. Sequenced sample: peripheral blood. These receptors were collected from a woman of 80 years or more with active or convalescent COVID-19. Both conserved end residues are part of each CDR3. Each record gives: D gene, clone size, J gene, V gene, CDR3 protein, CDR3 DNA. A D gene is named only where the DNA matches it firmly. A row's size may be missing; if present it is once, few, many or a size class.

D: TRBD1
size: -
J: TRBJ2-7
V: TRBV19
CDR3: CASSQGALSYEQYF
DNA: TGTGCCAGTAGTCAGGGGGCCTTGTCCTACGAGCAGTACTTC

D: -
size: -
J: TRBJ1-2
V: TRBV7-2
CDR3: CASSAGGLSANYGYTF
DNA: TGTGCCAGCAGCGCCGGGGGACTTTCAGCTAACTATGGCTACACCTTC

D: -
size: -
J: TRBJ1-2
V: TRBV19
CDR3: CASSIQGIQAGYTF
DNA: TGTGCCAGTAGTATTCAGGGAATTCAGGCGGGCTACACCTTC

D: TRBD1
size: -
J: TRBJ2-7
V: TRBV7-9
CDR3: CASSSTGGTYEQYF
DNA: TGTGCCAGCAGCTCGACAGGGGGGACCTACGAGCAGTACTTC

D: -
size: -
J: TRBJ2-2
V: TRBV10-3
CDR3: CAISDGDGELFF
DNA: TGTGCCATCAGCGACGGGGACGGGGAGCTGTTTTTT

D: -
size: once
J: TRBJ1-5
V: TRBV3-1/TRBV3-2
CDR3: CASSQDARARRDYSNQPQHF
DNA: TGTGCCAGCAGCCAAGATGCGAGGGCCAGAAGAGATTATAGCAATCAGCCCCAGCATTTT

D: -
size: few
J: TRBJ2-3
V: TRBV7-9
CDR3: CASSPRGASFDTQYF
DNA: TGTGCCAGCAGCCCGCGCGGGGCGAGCTTCGATACGCAGTATTTT

D: TRBD1
size: -
J: TRBJ1-5
V: TRBV28
CDR3: CASSTTTGGKQPQHF
DNA: TGTGCCAGCAGCACCACGACAGGGGGGAAACAGCCCCAGCATTTT

D: -
size: -
J: TRBJ1-3
V: TRBV10-2
CDR3: CASSEPGGLGLSTGNTIYF
DNA: TGCGCCAGCAGTGAACCCGGGGGTCTAGGGCTTTCAACTGGAAACACCATATATTTT

D: TRBD2
size: -
J: TRBJ2-7
V: TRBV11-2
CDR3: CASSPAGTSGREQYF
DNA: TGTGCCAGCAGCCCAGCTGGGACTAGCGGGCGCGAGCAGTACTTC

D: TRBD1
size: -
J: TRBJ1-2
V: TRBV11-1
CDR3: CASSLDRITSGSGYTF
DNA: TGTGCCAGCAGCTTGGACAGGATTACCTCGGGAAGTGGCTACACCTTC

D: -
size: -
J: TRBJ1-2
V: TRBV19
CDR3: CASSLTQTGGANYGYTF
DNA: TGTGCCAGTAGTTTAACCCAGACTGGGGGGGCTAACTATGGCTACACCTTC

D: -
size: -
J: TRBJ2-1
V: TRBV2
CDR3: CASSRGTGYNEQFF
DNA: TGTGCCAGCTCAAGGGGGACGGGGTACAATGAGCAGTTCTTC

D: -
size: -
J: TRBJ1-6
V: TRBV20-1
CDR3: CSASQQGSGNSPLHF
DNA: TGCAGTGCTAGTCAACAGGGATCGGGAAATTCACCCCTCCACTTT

D: TRBD2
size: once
J: TRBJ2-3
V: TRBV9
CDR3: CASSVVGLEGSDTQYF
DNA: TGTGCCAGCAGCGTAGTAGGACTAGAAGGGTCGGATACGCAGTATTTT

D: -
size: few
J: TRBJ1-4
V: TRBV2
CDR3: CASSQSGLNEKLFF
DNA: TGTGCCAGCAGCCAGTCAGGCCTTAATGAAAAACTGTTTTTT

D: -
size: few
J: TRBJ1-5
V: TRBV2
CDR3: CASRYLAGAWHF
DNA: TGTGCCAGCAGGTACCTGGCGGGGGCCTGGCATTTT

D: -
size: once
J: TRBJ2-2
V: TRBV7-9
CDR3: CASSLGPGELFF
DNA: TGTGCCAGCAGCTTAGGGCCCGGGGAGCTGTTTTTT

D: TRBD1
size: -
J: TRBJ2-7
V: TRBV27
CDR3: CASRGTGYSEQYF
DNA: TGTGCCAGCAGGGGGACAGGGTATTCCGAGCAGTACTTC

D: -
size: -
J: TRBJ1-5
V: TRBV12-3/TRBV12-4
CDR3: CASRVLNQPQHF
DNA: TGTGCCAGCCGGGTCCTAAATCAGCCCCAGCATTTT

D: -
size: few
J: TRBJ2-2
V: TRBV3-1/TRBV3-2
CDR3: CASSQLGAGANGELFF
DNA: TGTGCCAGCAGCCAATTGGGGGCGGGGGCTAACGGGGAGCTGTTTTTT

D: TRBD1
size: -
J: TRBJ2-2
V: TRBV7-7
CDR3: CASSPDRTTGELFF
DNA: TGTGCTAGCAGCCCGGACAGGACCACCGGGGAGCTGTTTTTT

D: -
size: -
J: TRBJ1-1
V: TRBV7-2
CDR3: CASSLTQGEAFF
DNA: TGTGCCAGCAGCTTAACACAGGGAGAAGCTTTCTTT

D: TRBD1
size: -
J: TRBJ1-1
V: TRBV19
CDR3: CASISRDRVIGTEAFF
DNA: TGTGCCAGTATTTCCCGGGACAGGGTAATAGGCACTGAAGCTTTCTTT

D: -
size: once
J: TRBJ1-1
V: TRBV5-1
CDR3: CASSLGQAVSEAFF
DNA: TGCGCCAGCAGCTTGGGACAGGCGGTCTCTGAAGCTTTCTTT

D: TRBD1
size: -
J: TRBJ1-1
V: TRBV11-2
CDR3: CASSFPGGTEAFF
DNA: TGTGCCAGCAGCTTTCCAGGGGGCACTGAAGCTTTCTTT

D: -
size: -
J: TRBJ1-1
V: TRBV5-1
CDR3: CASSATTGSEAFF
DNA: TGCGCCAGCAGCGCGACTACAGGGTCTGAAGCTTTCTTT

D: -
size: once
J: TRBJ2-2
V: TRBV6-5
CDR3: CASRSSGQPNTGELFF
DNA: TGTGCCAGCCGTTCCTCCGGACAGCCAAACACCGGGGAGCTGTTTTTT

D: -
size: once
J: TRBJ1-5
V: TRBV12-3/TRBV12-4
CDR3: CASSFGNQPQHF
DNA: TGTGCCAGCAGTTTCGGCAATCAGCCCCAGCATTTT

D: TRBD1
size: -
J: TRBJ2-1
V: TRBV12-3/TRBV12-4
CDR3: CASSLKSGTVLFF
DNA: TGTGCCAGCAGTTTAAAATCGGGGACAGTCCTGTTCTTC

D: -
size: -
J: TRBJ2-1
V: TRBV6-4
CDR3: CASSARGGGGTSEQFF
DNA: TGTGCCAGCAGCGCCCGGGGGGGAGGGGGCACGAGCGAGCAGTTCTTC

D: TRBD1
size: -
J: TRBJ2-7
V: TRBV13
CDR3: CASSFGTDNVEQYF
DNA: TGTGCCAGCAGCTTCGGGACAGACAACGTCGAGCAGTACTTC

D: -
size: -
J: TRBJ2-3
V: TRBV19
CDR3: CASSIGGIVQGADTQYF
DNA: TGTGCCAGTAGTATAGGAGGTATCGTACAAGGGGCAGATACGCAGTATTTT

D: TRBD1
size: -
J: TRBJ2-5
V: TRBV4-3
CDR3: CASSQDWGQAQETQYF
DNA: TGCGCCAGCAGCCAAGATTGGGGACAGGCCCAAGAGACCCAGTACTTC

D: -
size: -
J: TRBJ2-5
V: TRBV5-8
CDR3: CASSLTGREETQYF
DNA: TGTGCCAGCAGCTTGACAGGGAGGGAAGAGACCCAGTACTTC

D: -
size: -
J: TRBJ1-2
V: TRBV7-2
CDR3: CASSLYVRPDSGYTF
DNA: TGTGCCAGCAGCTTATATGTCAGGCCTGATTCTGGCTACACCTTC

D: TRBD1
size: -
J: TRBJ1-5
V: TRBV5-3
CDR3: CARSFGTGYLVSNQPQHF
DNA: TGTGCCAGAAGCTTCGGGACAGGGTATCTGGTTAGCAATCAGCCCCAGCATTTT

D: -
size: -
J: TRBJ1-4
V: TRBV10-3
CDR3: CAISDRGIEKLFF
DNA: TGTGCCATCAGTGACAGGGGTATTGAAAAACTGTTTTTT

D: TRBD1
size: few
J: TRBJ2-7
V: TRBV10-1
CDR3: CASSGQTGDPSYEQYF
DNA: TGCGCCAGCAGTGGACAGACAGGGGACCCCTCCTACGAGCAGTACTTC

D: -
size: -
J: TRBJ1-2
V: TRBV28
CDR3: CASSLWIGDGYTF
DNA: TGTGCCAGCAGTTTGTGGATAGGGGATGGCTACACCTTC

D: TRBD1
size: -
J: TRBJ1-5
V: TRBV6-6
CDR3: CASMDREARQPQHF
DNA: TGTGCCAGCATGGACAGGGAGGCCCGTCAGCCCCAGCATTTT

D: -
size: -
J: TRBJ1-1
V: TRBV19
CDR3: CASSIVGSGTEAFF
DNA: TGTGCCAGTAGTATAGTTGGATCGGGGACTGAAGCTTTCTTT

D: -
size: -
J: TRBJ1-1
V: TRBV19
CDR3: CASSTPGRTYTEAFF
DNA: TGTGCCAGTAGTACCCCCGGCAGGACATACACTGAAGCTTTCTTT

D: -
size: -
J: TRBJ1-4
V: TRBV10-2
CDR3: CASSAELWEKLFF
DNA: TGCGCCAGCAGCGCGGAACTCTGGGAAAAACTGTTTTTT

D: -
size: few
J: TRBJ1-6
V: TRBV30
CDR3: CALSGHERSPLHF
DNA: TGTGCCTTATCGGGACATGAAAGATCACCCCTCCACTTT